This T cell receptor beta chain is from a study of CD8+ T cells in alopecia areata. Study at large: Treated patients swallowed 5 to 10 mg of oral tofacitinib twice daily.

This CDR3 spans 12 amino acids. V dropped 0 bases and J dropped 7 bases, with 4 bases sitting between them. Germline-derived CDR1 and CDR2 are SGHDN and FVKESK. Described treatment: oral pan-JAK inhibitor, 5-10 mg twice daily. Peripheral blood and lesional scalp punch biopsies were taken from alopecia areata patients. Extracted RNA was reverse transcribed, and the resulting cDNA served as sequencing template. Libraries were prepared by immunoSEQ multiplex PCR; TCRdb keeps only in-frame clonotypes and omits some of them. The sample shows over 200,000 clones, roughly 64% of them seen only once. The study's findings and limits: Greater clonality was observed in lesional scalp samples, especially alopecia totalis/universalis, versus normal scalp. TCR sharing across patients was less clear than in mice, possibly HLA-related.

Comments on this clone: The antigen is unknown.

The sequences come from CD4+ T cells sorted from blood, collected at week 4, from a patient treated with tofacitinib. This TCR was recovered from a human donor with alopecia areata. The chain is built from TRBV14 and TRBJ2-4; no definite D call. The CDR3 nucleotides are TGTGCCAGCAGCCAAGATATGAACATTCAGTACTTC. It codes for CASSQDMNIQYF.